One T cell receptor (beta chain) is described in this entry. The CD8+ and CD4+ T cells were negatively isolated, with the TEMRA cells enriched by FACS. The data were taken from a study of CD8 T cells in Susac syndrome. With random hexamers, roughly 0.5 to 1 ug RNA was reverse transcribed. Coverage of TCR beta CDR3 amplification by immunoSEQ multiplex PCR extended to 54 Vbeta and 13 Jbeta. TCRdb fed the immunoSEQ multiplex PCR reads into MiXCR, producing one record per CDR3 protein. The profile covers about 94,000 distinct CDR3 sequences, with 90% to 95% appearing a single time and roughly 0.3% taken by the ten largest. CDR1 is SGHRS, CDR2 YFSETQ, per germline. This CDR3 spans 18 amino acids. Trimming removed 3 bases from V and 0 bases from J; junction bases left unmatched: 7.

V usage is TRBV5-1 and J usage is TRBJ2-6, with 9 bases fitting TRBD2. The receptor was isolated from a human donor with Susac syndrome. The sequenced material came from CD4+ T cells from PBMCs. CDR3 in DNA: TGCGCCAGCAGCTACCTTGGCGGGGGGGACTCTGGGGCCAACGTCCTGACTTTC. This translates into CASSYLGGGDSGANVLTF.